Included here is one T cell receptor beta chain sequence, with context. Its cognate antigen is unknown. A modified ARM-PCR protocol with three rounds of nested PCR amplified TCRbeta. From the multiplex PCR reads, TCRdb called clonotypes with MiXCR, one entry per CDR3 protein. Found here are about 93,000 distinct CDR3 sequences, roughly 70% of them singletons; the top ten hold 15% to 20%. This sample is drawn from a study of tumor and adjacent non-tumor tissue in lung cancer. Study in general: Stage I to III disease affected approximately 11 men and roughly 5 women aged roughly 31 to 85.

Broader study findings: Tumor repertoires had a smaller top 100 clone share than normal lung.

Germline CDR1 is SEHNR and CDR2 is FQNEAQ (reference sequence). This CDR3 is built from 14 residues. The template was RNA from unsorted bulk tissue. What was sequenced was lung tumor tissue. The genes are TRBV7-9 and TRBJ1-5; D gene unclear. The TCR was taken from a man in his fifties or sixties with non-small cell lung cancer. CDR3 residues: CTSSFSGSRQPQHF. The CDR3 DNA reads as TGTACAAGCAGCTTTTCTGGCAGTAGACAGCCCCAGCATTTT.